Listed below are T cell receptor beta chains from one sample, sequenced in a study of blood T cells in healthy people across ages. One entry per CDR3 protein results from TCRdb running MiXCR on the 5' RACE reads. The profile shows approximately 770,000 distinct CDR3 sequences, roughly 50% of them singletons. The material sequenced was blood. These receptors originate from a man under 40 in good health. CDR3s include the opening cysteine and the closing phenylalanine or tryptophan. Fields, in order: CDR3 DNA, CDR3 protein, clone size, D gene, CDR3 length, J gene, V gene. D genes are given only for firm matches. Expanded clones get a size class; other rows say once, few or many, or leave the size out.

TGCAGCGTACCTAGGAGGGCAGGGACAGAGACCCAGTACTTC,CSVPRRAGTETQYF,few,.,14,TRBJ2-5,TRBV29-1
TGTGCCAGCAGAAACGATAGACTAGTATTGTACTTC,CASRNDRLVLYF,.,.,12,TRBJ2-7,TRBV6-2/TRBV6-3
TGCAGTGCTAGGGCCCGTGGACGATCCTACAATGAGCAGTTCTTC,CSARARGRSYNEQFF,.,.,15,TRBJ2-1,TRBV20-1
TGTGCCAGCAGTTTATTCCAGGGAAGCACTAACTATGGCTACACCTTC,CASSLFQGSTNYGYTF,.,.,16,TRBJ1-2,TRBV27
TGCAGCGTTGAAAAAGGGTTGAATGAGCAGTTCTTC,CSVEKGLNEQFF,few,.,12,TRBJ2-1,TRBV29-1
TGTGCCAGCAGCTTAGCTCAGGCAACTAATGAAAAACTGTTTTTT,CASSLAQATNEKLFF,.,.,15,TRBJ1-4,TRBV7-2
TGTGCCAGCAGCCCCCCATGGTTGGGTGAGCAGTTCTTC,CASSPPWLGEQFF,few,.,13,TRBJ2-1,TRBV7-2
TGCAGTGCCGACGCAGGGGCCCGGGATTCACCCCTCCACTTT,CSADAGARDSPLHF,few,.,14,TRBJ1-6,TRBV20-1
TGCGCCAGCAGCCAAGGGGACACCTACGAGCGGGAGACCCAGTACTTC,CASSQGDTYERETQYF,.,.,16,TRBJ2-5,TRBV4-1
TGTGCCAGCACTACTAGCGGGAGTGGGGATGAGCAGTTCTTC,CASTTSGSGDEQFF,.,TRBD2,14,TRBJ2-1,TRBV3-1
TGTGCCAGCAGCTTGACAGGGGCCAATGAGCAGTACTTC,CASSLTGANEQYF,few,TRBD1,13,TRBJ2-7,TRBV7-9
TGTGCCAGCAGTGAAGGGGGTTCCGGGGAGCTGTTTTTT,CASSEGGSGELFF,few,.,13,TRBJ2-2,TRBV25-1
TGTGCCAGCAGCTCCCGGACAGATTACAATGAGCAGTTCTTC,CASSSRTDYNEQFF,.,.,14,TRBJ2-1,TRBV7-2
TGTGCCACCAGTGACAGCCCCTACGAGCAGTACTTC,CATSDSPYEQYF,few,.,12,TRBJ2-7,TRBV15
TGTGCCAGCAGTCCCTCGGGTGATTCAAGCACAGATACGCAGTATTTT,CASSPSGDSSTDTQYF,.,.,16,TRBJ2-3,TRBV6-2/TRBV6-3
TGTGCCAGCAGCCAACCCGGGACAGGGGACGAAAAACTGTTTTTT,CASSQPGTGDEKLFF,.,TRBD1,15,TRBJ1-4,TRBV4-2
TGTGCCAGCAGCCTAAGGGCGGGTACCACCGGGGAGCTGTTTTTT,CASSLRAGTTGELFF,few,.,15,TRBJ2-2,TRBV7-2
TGTGCCAGCAGTTACTCGAATACGCAAGAGACCCAGTACTTC,CASSYSNTQETQYF,.,.,14,TRBJ2-5,TRBV6-5
TGTGCCAGCAGCTCCCTTGACAGATTCTATGGCTACACCTTC,CASSSLDRFYGYTF,.,.,14,TRBJ1-2,TRBV3-1